One sample yielded the 10 T cell receptor beta chains listed below, sequenced in a study of shared clonotypes between healthy human individuals. The table came from immunoSEQ multiplex PCR; TCRdb's copy has only in-frame clones and leaves some out. This table holds about 450,000 clones, about 76% found once. The sequenced sample was PBMCs. These receptors all stem from a middle-aged woman in good health. Some clones in this sample may be carry-over from other donors' samples.

V is TRBV5-4 and J is TRBJ2-7, with TRBD2 identical over 15 bases. The CDR3 sequence is 18 residues long. J gave up 0 bases and V 5 bases, and 9 bases lay outside the gene matches. Germline assignment: CDR1 SGHNT and CDR2 YYREEE (reference sequence). CDR3 in DNA: TGTGCCAGCAGTTCGCCGGGACTAGCGGGGGGAAGCTCCTACGAGCAGTACTTC. Protein product: CASSSPGLAGGSSYEQYF.

This clone has only a few counts. The chain carries TRBV7-9 and TRBJ2-2; 10 bases align to TRBD2. J gave up 4 bases and V 5 bases, and 7 bases lay outside the gene matches. Germline V lookup: CDR1 SEHNR, CDR2 FQNEAQ (reference sequence). The CDR3 loop spans 16 amino acids. CDR3 region: CASSPGTSALTGELFF. CDR3 nucleotide sequence: TGTGCCAGCAGCCCCGGGACTAGCGCCCTCACCGGGGAGCTGTTTTTT.

The J gene is TRBJ2-5, the V gene TRBV27; no firm D call. Germline V gene lookup returns CDR1 MNHEY and CDR2 SMNVEV (reference sequence). The CDR3 has 13 amino acids. V gave up 3 bases and J gave up 2 bases, with 7 bases separating them. CDR3 region: CASSFSGQETQYF. The CDR3 nucleotides are TGTGCCAGCAGTTTCAGTGGTCAAGAGACCCAGTACTTC.

CDR3 nucleotides: TGTGCCAGCAGCCCCCGAGAAGGGTCTGGGGCCAACGTCCTGACTTTC. Its protein product is CASSPREGSGANVLTF. The chain carries TRBV9 and TRBJ2-6; D is uncertain. V lost 4 bases, J lost 1 base, and 12 bases lay in between. Germline CDR1 SGDLS, CDR2 YYNGEE. The CDR3 has 16 residues.

This clone was counted once. J is TRBJ1-2 and V is TRBV19; D ambiguous. Germline values: CDR1 LNHDA, CDR2 SQIVND (reference sequence). This CDR3 is 14 amino acids long. The V and J ends lost 2 bases and 1 base respectively, with 8 bases between them. This chain's CDR3 is CASSIYGINYGYTF. DNA for the CDR3: TGTGCCAGTAGTATATACGGGATTAACTATGGCTACACCTTC.

The J gene is TRBJ1-5, the V gene TRBV5-5; 7 bases are shared with TRBD1. V gave up 4 bases and J gave up 11 bases; unmatched junction bases: 21. Germline CDR1 and CDR2: SGHKS and YYEKEE (reference sequence). There are 17 residues in the CDR3. CDR3 DNA sequence: TGTGCCAGCAGCCCCGGACCCGACAGGGCCGCTGTTATGTCCCAGCATTTT. This encodes CASSPGPDRAAVMSQHF.

The chain recombines TRBV5-1 with TRBJ2-7; D not resolved. From germline, CDR1 is SGHRS and CDR2 YFSETQ. The CDR3 loop spans 15 amino acids. V lost 3 bases to trimming and J lost 5 bases, with 18 bases between them. The CDR3 is CASSSLPSEPNEQYF. CDR3 nucleotide sequence: TGCGCCAGCAGCTCCCTCCCCTCGGAACCCAACGAGCAGTACTTC.

In this sample, this clone turned up a few times. The chain couples TRBV5-4 to TRBJ2-3; perhaps TRBD1 as D (5 bases). CDR1 and CDR2 from the germline V gene are SGHNT and YYREEE (reference sequence). CDR3 size: 13 residues. V dropped 2 bases and J dropped 4 bases, with 8 bases sitting between them. In DNA form, the CDR3 reads TGTGCCAGCAGCTTAGACAGCTCAGATACGCAGTATTTT. Translation: CASSLDSSDTQYF.

The chain combines TRBV10-1 with TRBJ2-7; D unclear. Trimming took off 4 bases at V and 4 bases at J, with 14 bases between the two ends. Germline CDR1 WNHNN, CDR2 SYGVQD (reference sequence). This CDR3 comprises 14 residues. CDR3 in DNA: TGCGCCAGCAGTGTCGGTCCCCTGGGTTACGAGCAGTACTTC. Protein product: CASSVGPLGYEQYF.

This clone was seen more than once but under ten times. This chain connects TRBV7-9 to TRBJ2-5, with TRBD2 identical over 8 bases. The CDR3 length is 15 residues. Unmatched junction bases numbered 5, after V lost 1 base and J lost 4 bases. Germline CDR1 is SEHNR and CDR2 is FQNEAQ (reference sequence). CDR3 sequence (DNA): TGTGCCAGCAGCTTAGGAGCGGGAGATTTAGAGACCCAGTACTTC. Protein product: CASSLGAGDLETQYF.